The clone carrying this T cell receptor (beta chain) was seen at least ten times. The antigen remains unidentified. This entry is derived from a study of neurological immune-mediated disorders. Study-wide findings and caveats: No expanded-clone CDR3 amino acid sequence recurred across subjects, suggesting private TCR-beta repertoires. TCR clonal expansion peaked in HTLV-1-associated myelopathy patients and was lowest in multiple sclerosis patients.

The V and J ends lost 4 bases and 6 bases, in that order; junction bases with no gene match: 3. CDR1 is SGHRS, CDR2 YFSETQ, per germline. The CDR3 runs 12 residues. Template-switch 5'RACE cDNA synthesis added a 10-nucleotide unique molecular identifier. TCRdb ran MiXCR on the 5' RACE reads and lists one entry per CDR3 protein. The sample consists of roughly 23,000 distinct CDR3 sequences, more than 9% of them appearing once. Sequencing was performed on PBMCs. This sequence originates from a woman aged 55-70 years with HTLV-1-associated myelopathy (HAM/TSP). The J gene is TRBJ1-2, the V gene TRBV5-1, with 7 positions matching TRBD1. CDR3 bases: TGCGCCAGCAGCAGAGGACAGGATGGCTACACCTTC. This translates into CASSRGQDGYTF.